This T cell receptor (beta chain) was recorded in a study of T cell responses to AZD1222 COVID-19 vaccine. Profiling relied on immunoSEQ multiplex PCR, and the TCRdb table lists in-frame clones only, not all of them. The table shows some 130,000 clones, with over 85% occurring only once. The CDR3 sequence is 15 residues long. Trimming stripped 2 bases from V and 3 bases from J, with 11 bases between. The germline V gene encodes CDR1 MGHDK and CDR2 SYGVNS. V gene TRBV25-1 combines with J gene TRBJ2-1, with no clear D. The receptor was derived from an adult in good health. The material sequenced was peripheral blood, taken on day 0 of AZD1222 vaccination. The chain's CDR3 is CASSELRRGYNEQFF. DNA of the CDR3: TGTGCCAGCAGTGAACTAAGGAGAGGCTACAATGAGCAGTTCTTC.